The 11 T cell receptor beta chains reported below all come from one sample, sequenced in a study of cytomegalovirus exposure and HLA in healthy donors. Libraries were prepared by immunoSEQ multiplex PCR; TCRdb keeps only in-frame clonotypes and omits some of them. The profile covers approximately 97,000 clones, with roughly 92% appearing a single time and around 1.1% taken by the ten largest. Sequenced: PBMCs. The receptor source for this set is a woman in her twenties or thirties in good health and CMV-seropositive.

The chain links TRBV28 to TRBJ2-4, with TRBD1 identical over 7 bases. V was clipped by 2 bases and J by 8 bases; unmatched bases: 21. Germline lookup yields CDR1 MDHEN and CDR2 SYDVKM. The CDR3 has 19 residues. CDR3 loop: CASSLGYWSETGAGDIQYF. The CDR3 DNA sequence: TGTGCCAGCAGTTTAGGCTATTGGTCTGAAACAGGGGCTGGAGACATTCAGTACTTC.

The V gene is TRBV6-4, the J gene TRBJ2-3; 8 positions match TRBD1. V gave up 11 bases and J gave up 4 bases; unmatched junction bases: 8. The CDR3 has 13 amino acids. Germline CDR1 MRHNA, CDR2 SNTAGT. The chain's CDR3 is CAGRQGIADTQYF. The CDR3 DNA is TGTGCCGGGCGACAGGGGATTGCAGATACGCAGTATTTT.

Only a few counts were recorded for this clone. The chain carries TRBV7-6 and TRBJ2-2, with 8 bases identical to TRBD1. Trimming removed 4 bases from V and 2 bases from J; junction bases left unmatched: 6. The CDR3 spans 16 residues. Germline CDR1 and CDR2: SGHVS and FNYEAQ. CDR3 DNA: TGTGCCAGCAGCTGGGCACAGGGGGAAAACACCGGGGAGCTGTTTTTT. This codes for CASSWAQGENTGELFF.

The V call is TRBV10-1, the J call TRBJ2-1, with TRBD2 identical over 12 bases. V lost 9 bases, J lost 15 bases, and 12 bases stayed unmatched. CDR3 length: 13 residues. Germline V gives CDR1 WNHNN, CDR2 SYGVQD (reference sequence). DNA of the CDR3: TGCGCCAGTACGACTAGCGGGAGTTTTGTCCGGTTCTTC. Its translation is CASTTSGSFVRFF.

The chain carries TRBV7-6 and TRBJ1-5, with TRBD1 as a possible D gene (6 bases). CDR1 is SGHVS, CDR2 FNYEAQ, per germline. Trimming removed 1 base from V and 4 bases from J, with 20 bases in between. The CDR3 consists of 18 residues. The CDR3 DNA reads as TGTGCCAGCAGCTTAGAAGAGGGGGGGATTGGATTTAATCAGCCCCAGCATTTT. Protein product: CASSLEEGGIGFNQPQHF.

The chain recombines TRBV6-5 with TRBJ2-3, with D unclear. From germline, CDR1 is MNHEY and CDR2 SVGAGI. The CDR3 spans 14 residues. V was shortened by 5 bases and J by 0 bases, with 9 bases between the two germline ends. DNA of the CDR3: TGTGCCAGCAGTCCCCCGGGTAGCACAGATACGCAGTATTTT. Amino acids: CASSPPGSTDTQYF.

The genes are TRBV6-5 and TRBJ2-7; TRBD1 is a possible D gene (5 bases). V lost 5 bases and J lost 5, with 16 bases in between. CDR1 and CDR2 (germline): MNHEY, SVGAGI. The CDR3 length is 14 residues. The CDR3 DNA reads TGTGCCAGCAGTCAACGTGGCAGGGCCCACGAGCAGTACTTC. This sequence encodes CASSQRGRAHEQYF.

The J gene is TRBJ2-5, the V gene TRBV28; 14 nucleotides match TRBD2. V trimming: 2 bases; J trimming: 2 bases; junction bases outside the gene matches: 4. The CDR3 runs 17 residues. CDR1 MDHEN and CDR2 SYDVKM come from the germline V gene. The chain's CDR3 is CASSLGLAGGQQETQYF. CDR3 DNA: TGTGCCAGCAGTTTAGGACTAGCGGGAGGTCAACAAGAGACCCAGTACTTC.

The V gene is TRBV2, the J gene TRBJ2-5, with 12 positions matching TRBD2. The CDR3 length is 15 residues. The J segment lost 4 bases and the V segment lost 8 bases, leaving 8 bases of the junction unmatched. Per germline, CDR1 SNHLY and CDR2 FYNNEI. The CDR3: CASRVASGRGETQYF. In DNA, the CDR3 is TGTGCCAGCCGCGTCGCTAGCGGGAGGGGAGAGACCCAGTACTTC.

This chain links TRBV19 with TRBJ1-5, with a weak D call TRBD1 (6 bases). Between the trimmed V and J ends, which lost 6 bases and 2 bases, there was a span of 14 bases. The length of the CDR3 is 15 residues. Germline loops: CDR1 LNHDA, CDR2 SQIVND (reference sequence). For the CDR3, the DNA is TGTGCCAGTAGATGGGGGGGCGTGGGCAATCAGCCCCAGCATTTT. Amino acid sequence: CASRWGGVGNQPQHF.

The chain recombines TRBV6-6 with TRBJ1-2; D remains ambiguous. V shed 2 bases and J shed 4 bases, with 11 bases lying between them. This CDR3 is built from 14 residues. CDR1 and CDR2 from the germline V gene are MNHNY and SVGAGI (reference sequence). The CDR3 bases are TGTGCCAGCAGTTACGATCCAAGCCCCTATGGCTACACCTTC. It codes for CASSYDPSPYGYTF.